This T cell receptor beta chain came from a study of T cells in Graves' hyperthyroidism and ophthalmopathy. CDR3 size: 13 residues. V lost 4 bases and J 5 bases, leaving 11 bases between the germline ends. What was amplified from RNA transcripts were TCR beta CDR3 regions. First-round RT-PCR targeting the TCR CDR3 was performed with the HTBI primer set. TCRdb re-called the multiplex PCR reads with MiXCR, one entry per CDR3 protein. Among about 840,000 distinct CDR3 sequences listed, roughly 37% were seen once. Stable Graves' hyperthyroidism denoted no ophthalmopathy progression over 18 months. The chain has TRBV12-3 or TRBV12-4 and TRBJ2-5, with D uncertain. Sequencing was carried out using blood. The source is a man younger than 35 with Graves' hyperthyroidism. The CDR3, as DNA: TGTGCCAGCAGTTCCCGGGTGGTGGAGACCCAGTACTTC. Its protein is CASSSRVVETQYF.